Below are 24 T cell receptor beta chains sequenced from a single sample in a study of spatial heterogeneity in lung cancer. Overall study results and limits: The number of expanded tumor alpha and beta chains correlated with mutation number.

TCRdb re-called the 5' RACE reads with MiXCR, one entry per CDR3 protein. The table shows some 6,900 distinct CDR3 sequences, with over 10% occurring only once. The antigens these receptors bind are not known. Time point noted: sample taken at primary tumor resection. The input for sequencing was lung tumor tissue, taken at surgery. These TCRs come from a male donor with early-stage non-small cell lung cancer.

This clonotype is labeled as medium-sized (0.01 to 0.1%). This beta chain is a stray read from a library made for alpha chains; its abundance is not meaningful. This chain connects TRBV7-8 to TRBJ2-7; 8 bases match TRBD2. From germline, CDR1 is SGHVS and CDR2 FQNEAQ. The trim removed 7 bases at V and 3 bases at J, leaving 14 bases unmatched. The CDR3 loop spans 16 amino acids. The CDR3 nucleotides read TGTGCCAGCACCTCTGTAAGTAGCGGGAAGGTCTACGAGCAGTACTTC. Translating it yields CASTSVSSGKVYEQYF.

The sample holds many counts of this clonotype. With the library built for alpha chains, this beta chain is off target and its frequency is not meaningful. For the CDR3, the DNA is TGTGCCAGCAGCGTCTGGTCCAGCGGGATGAGGCACAATGAGCAGTTCTTC. Encoded protein: CASSVWSSGMRHNEQFF. V gene TRBV9 combines with J gene TRBJ2-1, with 7 bases identical to TRBD2. V shed 2 bases and J 5 bases; nucleotides not matched to a gene: 13. This CDR3 region has 17 residues. Germline assignment: CDR1 SGDLS and CDR2 YYNGEE.

This clonotype appeared many times. Since it is a stray read in a library aimed at alpha chains, this beta chain has a size that is not meaningful. This chain connects TRBV2 to TRBJ2-7; a possible D gene is TRBD2 (6 bases). The CDR3 extends over 12 amino acids. V was clipped by 5 bases and J by 6 bases, with 11 bases between them. Germline values: CDR1 SNHLY, CDR2 FYNNEI. The CDR3 loop is CASSPWRGEQYF. CDR3 bases: TGTGCCAGCAGTCCATGGCGGGGCGAGCAGTACTTC.

This clonotype is classed as medium-sized. This beta chain is off target for a library built for alpha chains, so its abundance means little. This chain connects TRBV7-6 to TRBJ2-3; 10 bases agree with TRBD2. The V segment lost 1 base and the J segment 2 bases; nucleotides outside the gene matches: 6. This CDR3 spans 17 amino acids. Germline CDR1 and CDR2: SGHVS and FNYEAQ. CDR3 region: CASSLGLAGAPTDTQYF. In DNA, the CDR3 is TGTGCCAGCAGCTTAGGGCTAGCGGGAGCTCCCACAGATACGCAGTATTTT.

Many counts were recorded for this clonotype. Since it is a stray read in a library aimed at alpha chains, this beta chain has a size that is not meaningful. V gene TRBV6-5 combines with J gene TRBJ2-5, with D possibly TRBD2 on 6 matching bases. Trimming took off 2 bases at V and 5 bases at J, with 15 bases between the two ends. The germline gives CDR1 MNHEY, CDR2 SVGAGI. This CDR3 contains 15 residues. The CDR3 sequence is CASSYRGGIGETQYF. CDR3 nucleotide sequence: TGTGCCAGCAGTTACCGCGGAGGGATCGGGGAGACCCAGTACTTC.

Ten or more counts support this clonotype. This beta chain slipped into a library made for alpha chains as a stray read, so its size is not meaningful. The chain carries TRBV5-1 and TRBJ2-6; possible D gene TRBD1, 6 bases. Between the trimmed V and J ends, which lost 4 bases and 2 bases, there was a span of 13 bases. Germline lookup yields CDR1 SGHRS and CDR2 YFSETQ. The CDR3 is 16 residues long. The CDR3 coding sequence is TGCGCCAGCAGCGAGGTAACAGGGCCTGGGGCCAACGTCCTGACTTTC. It yields the protein CASSEVTGPGANVLTF.

In its sample, this clonotype was seen many times. This beta chain appears as a stray read in a library generated for alpha chains; its size is not informative. The chain carries TRBV3-1 and TRBJ2-7; D uncertain. Per germline, CDR1 LGHDT and CDR2 YNNKEL (reference sequence). V lost 4 bases and J lost 7, with 17 bases in between. This CDR3 is built from 14 residues. The CDR3 nucleotides are TGTGCCAGCAGCCCCTCTTATGTGGGTAATGAGCAGTACTTC. It specifies CASSPSYVGNEQYF.

As regards this clonotype: This beta chain was picked up by a library intended for alpha chains and is off target, so its count carries little meaning. The chain combines TRBV19 with TRBJ1-1, with D possibly matching TRBD1 (6 bases). Germline CDR1 LNHDA, CDR2 SQIVND (reference sequence). The CDR3 sequence is 13 residues long. Between the trimmed V and J ends, which lost 8 bases and 2 bases, there was a span of 12 bases. This CDR3 is CASSGTLNTEAFF. CDR3 coding DNA: TGTGCCAGTTCCGGGACACTTAACACTGAAGCTTTCTTT.

Sample share makes this clonotype medium-sized (0.01 to 0.1%). This beta chain was picked up by a library intended for alpha chains and is off target, so its count carries little meaning. The rearrangement links TRBV6-1 to TRBJ1-5; no reliable D call. The germline V gene encodes CDR1 MNHNS and CDR2 SASEGT. With 3 bases removed from V and 0 bases from J, the gap between germline ends came to 12 bases. There are 16 residues in the CDR3. The CDR3 loop reads CASSEPRDYSNQPQHF. The CDR3 nucleotides read TGTGCCAGCAGTGAGCCCCGAGACTATAGCAATCAGCCCCAGCATTTT.

In its sample, this clonotype was seen many times. For a library built for alpha chains, this beta chain is a stray read; little rests on its size. The chain joins TRBV5-1 to TRBJ2-3, with 8 bases matching TRBD2. Per germline, CDR1 SGHRS and CDR2 YFSETQ. V dropped 0 bases and J dropped 4; count of bases not matched to a gene: 10. CDR3 length: 17 amino acids. CDR3 region: CASSLARAGGVPDTQYF. DNA of the CDR3: TGCGCCAGCAGCTTGGCCAGGGCGGGAGGAGTCCCAGATACGCAGTATTTT.

By sample share, this clonotype is medium-sized. This beta chain is a stray read from a library made for alpha chains; its abundance is not meaningful. The V call is TRBV11-2, the J call TRBJ1-5; maybe TRBD1 (6 bases). Trimming stripped 1 base from V and 4 bases from J, with 8 bases between. This CDR3 has 14 residues. Germline-derived CDR1 and CDR2 are SGHAT and FQNNGV. In DNA, the CDR3 is TGTGCCAGCAGCTTAGGGACAGCTAATCAGCCCCAGCATTTT. Translated, it gives CASSLGTANQPQHF.

Comments on this clonotype: The library was prepared for alpha chains; this beta chain is a stray read, so its frequency means little. The CDR3 region has the DNA TGTGCCAGCAGCCCCGGACTAGGGGAGACCCAGTACTTC. Translating it yields CASSPGLGETQYF. The chain recombines TRBV14 with TRBJ2-5; TRBD2 matches 7 bases. CDR1 is SGHDN, CDR2 FVKESK, per germline. CDR3 length: 13 amino acids. V trimming: 4 bases; J trimming: 5 bases; junction bases outside the gene matches: 4.

This clonotype is judged medium-sized. Because this beta chain is a stray read in a library intended to capture alpha chains, its abundance should not be given much weight. This chain connects TRBV5-4 to TRBJ2-7, with 7 bases fitting TRBD1. The CDR3 runs to 13 residues. The trim removed 5 bases at V and 6 bases at J, leaving 8 bases unmatched. The germline gives CDR1 SGHNT, CDR2 YYREEE (reference sequence). Written as DNA, the CDR3 is TGTGCCAGCAGTTTCGACAGGGTGGGCGAGCAGTACTTC. Its translation: CASSFDRVGEQYF. The full variable domain, completed using reference TRBV5-4 and TRBJ2-7, is ETGVTQSPTHLIKTRGQQVTLRCSSQSGHNTVSWYQQALGQGPQFIFQYYREEENGRGNFPPRFSGLQFPNYSSELNVNALELDDSALYLCASSFDRVGEQYFGPGTRLTVT.

This clonotype was recorded many times. This beta chain is off target for a library built for alpha chains, so its abundance means little. The V and J genes are TRBV29-1 and TRBJ1-4; D gene unclear. The CDR3 spans 13 residues. Germline lookup yields CDR1 SQVTM and CDR2 ANQGSEA. V was pared by 4 bases and J by 8 bases, with 14 bases between. The DNA of the CDR3 is TGCAGCGTTGGGACGGCCAACGAGGAAAAACTGTTTTTT. Encoded protein: CSVGTANEEKLFF.

Note on this clonotype: This beta chain represents an off-target read in a library built for alpha chains; its size is of limited meaning. This rearrangement joins TRBV30 to TRBJ2-1; D is possibly TRBD1 or TRBD2 (7 bases each). The CDR3 is 14 amino acids. Germline-derived CDR1 and CDR2 are GTSNPN and SVGIG (reference sequence). Trimming left V 3 bases short and J 4 bases short, with 13 bases between. CDR3 nucleotide sequence: TGTGCCTGGAGAAGGCAGGGGGGGTACAATGAGCAGTTCTTC. Its translation is CAWRRQGGYNEQFF.

This clonotype has ten or more counts. Since it is a stray read in a library aimed at alpha chains, this beta chain has a size that is not meaningful. The chain carries TRBV3-1 and TRBJ2-3, with D maybe TRBD2 (6 bases). CDR3 size: 15 residues. V lost 4 bases and J 2 bases, leaving 13 bases between the germline ends. The V gene's germline CDR1 is LGHDT and CDR2 YNNKEL (reference sequence). CDR3 sequence: CASSPGAGTTDTQYF. DNA of the CDR3: TGTGCCAGCAGCCCTGGCGCGGGGACCACAGATACGCAGTATTTT.

By share, this clonotype ranks as medium-sized. Because this beta chain is a stray read in a library intended to capture alpha chains, its abundance should not be given much weight. The J gene is TRBJ2-5, the V gene TRBV3-1, with 10 positions matching TRBD2. The CDR3 is 17 amino acids. Germline CDR1 and CDR2: LGHDT and YNNKEL (reference sequence). The junction had 9 bases not matched to a gene; V was cut back by 0 bases and J by 5 bases. The chain's CDR3 is CASSQEALIAGGETQYF. The CDR3 DNA follows: TGTGCCAGCAGCCAAGAGGCGTTAATAGCGGGAGGTGAGACCCAGTACTTC.

Note on this clonotype: This beta chain appears as a stray read in a library generated for alpha chains; its size is not informative. This sequence joins TRBV12-3 or TRBV12-4 and TRBJ2-7; D might be TRBD1 (6 bases). The CDR3 length is 14 residues. V lost 2 bases and J 2 bases, leaving 10 bases between the germline ends. The CDR3 nucleotides are TGTGCCAGCAGTTTAAGACAGGCCCCCTACGAGCAGTACTTC. It encodes CASSLRQAPYEQYF.

By frequency in the sample, this clonotype is medium-sized. The library was designed around alpha chains, so this beta chain is a stray read whose abundance carries little weight. This chain uses TRBV11-2 with TRBJ2-7; 7 bases are shared with TRBD2. This CDR3 spans 17 amino acids. The trim removed 0 bases at V and 0 bases at J, leaving 8 bases unmatched. Germline V lookup: CDR1 SGHAT, CDR2 FQNNGV. The CDR3 spells CASSLDRWGGSSYEQYF. CDR3 nucleotide sequence: TGTGCCAGCAGCTTAGATCGGTGGGGGGGAAGCTCCTACGAGCAGTACTTC.

The sample holds many counts of this clonotype. This beta chain is a stray sequence in a library constructed for alpha chains; its clone size is not meaningful. V gene TRBV19 combines with J gene TRBJ1-2; 7 bases match TRBD1. Germline CDR1 reads LNHDA; CDR2 reads SQIVND (reference sequence). The CDR3 is 16 residues long. V lost 6 bases, J lost 6 bases, and 16 bases stayed unmatched. CDR3 sequence: CASSPTPGQRGDGYTF. DNA of the CDR3: TGTGCCAGTAGCCCGACTCCGGGACAGAGGGGGGATGGCTACACCTTC.

Of note for this clonotype: This beta chain is a stray sequence in a library constructed for alpha chains; its clone size is not meaningful. The rearrangement uses TRBV5-1 and TRBJ1-4; TRBD1 matches 9 bases. Germline values: CDR1 SGHRS, CDR2 YFSETQ. The CDR3 spans 15 residues. Trimming removed 3 bases from V and 8 bases from J; junction bases left unmatched: 8. The CDR3, as DNA: TGCGCCAGCAGCTGGAGGACAGGGGAGAGAGAAAAACTGTTTTTT. This encodes CASSWRTGEREKLFF.

By sample fraction, this clonotype is medium-sized. This beta chain is an unintended read in a library built for alpha chains; its size means little. This chain joins TRBV5-4 and TRBJ1-3; D is possibly TRBD1 (6 bases). This CDR3 comprises 16 residues. Germline V gene data show CDR1 as SGHNT and CDR2 as YYREEE (reference sequence). The V end was cut by 6 bases, the J end by 1 base, with 17 bases between. CDR3 in amino acids: CASTPGGAASGNTIYF. CDR3 in DNA: TGTGCCAGCACCCCGGGGGGGGCAGCTTCTGGAAACACCATATATTTT.

The sample holds many counts of this clonotype. With the library built for alpha chains, this beta chain is off target and its frequency is not meaningful. CDR3 DNA sequence: TGCGCCAGCAGACCCACCACTAGCGGATACAATGAGCAGTTCTTC. Encoded protein: CASRPTTSGYNEQFF. The genes are TRBV5-1 and TRBJ2-1, with 8 bases identical to TRBD2. The CDR3 spans 15 residues. Trimming at V came to 5 bases and at J to 4 bases, leaving 8 bases not matched to a gene. Germline V CDR1 and CDR2: SGHRS, YFSETQ.

At least ten counts were recorded for this clonotype. The size of this beta chain means little, since it is a stray read in a library made for alpha chains. V and J are TRBV27 and TRBJ2-7; D may correspond to TRBD1 or TRBD2 (5 bases each). Trimming took off 2 bases at V and 2 bases at J, with 10 bases between the two ends. Germline V gives CDR1 MNHEY, CDR2 SMNVEV (reference sequence). The length of the CDR3 is 14 residues. The CDR3 loop is CASSLGGPAYEQYF. The CDR3 DNA reads TGTGCCAGCAGTTTAGGGGGACCAGCCTACGAGCAGTACTTC.